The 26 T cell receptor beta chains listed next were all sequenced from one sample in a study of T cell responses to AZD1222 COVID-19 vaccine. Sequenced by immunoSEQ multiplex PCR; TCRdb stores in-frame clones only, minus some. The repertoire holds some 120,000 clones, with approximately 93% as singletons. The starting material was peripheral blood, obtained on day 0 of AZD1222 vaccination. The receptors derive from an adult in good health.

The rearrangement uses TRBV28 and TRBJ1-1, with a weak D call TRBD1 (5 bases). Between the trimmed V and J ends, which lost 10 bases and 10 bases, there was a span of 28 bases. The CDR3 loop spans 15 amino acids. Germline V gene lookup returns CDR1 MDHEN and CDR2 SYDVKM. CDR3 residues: CATTGAPPAPLRAFF. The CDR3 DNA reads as TGTGCCACCACAGGAGCGCCGCCGGCCCCACTGAGAGCTTTCTTT.

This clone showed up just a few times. The DNA of the CDR3 is TGTGCCAGCAGTGGCCTAGAGTCCTACAATGAGCAGTTCTTC. Protein: CASSGLESYNEQFF. This sequence joins TRBV27 and TRBJ2-1, with no clear D. Germline V gives CDR1 MNHEY, CDR2 SMNVEV (reference sequence). V was cut by 5 bases and J by 1 base, with 9 bases left in between. The CDR3 length is 14 residues.

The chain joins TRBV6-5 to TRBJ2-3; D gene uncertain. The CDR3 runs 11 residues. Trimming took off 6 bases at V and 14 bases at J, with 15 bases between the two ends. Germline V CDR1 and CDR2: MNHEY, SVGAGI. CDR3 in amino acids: CASRRTENWYF. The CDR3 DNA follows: TGTGCCAGCAGAAGGACCGAAAACTGGTATTTT.

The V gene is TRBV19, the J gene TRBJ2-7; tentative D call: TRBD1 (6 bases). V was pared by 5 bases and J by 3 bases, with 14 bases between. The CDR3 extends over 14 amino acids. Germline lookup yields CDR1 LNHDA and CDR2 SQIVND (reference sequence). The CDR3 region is CASSFTGTLYEQYF. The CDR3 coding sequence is TGTGCCAGTAGTTTCACAGGGACACTCTACGAGCAGTACTTC.

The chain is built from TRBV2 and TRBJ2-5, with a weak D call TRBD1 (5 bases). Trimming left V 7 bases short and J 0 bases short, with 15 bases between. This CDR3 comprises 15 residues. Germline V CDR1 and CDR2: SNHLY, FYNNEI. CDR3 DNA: TGTGCCAGCACTTGGGGCGAACTTAACCAAGAGACCCAGTACTTC. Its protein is CASTWGELNQETQYF. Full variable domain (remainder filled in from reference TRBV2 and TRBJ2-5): EPEVTQTPSHQVTQMGQEVILRCVPISNHLYFYWYRQILGQKVEFLVSFYNNEISEKSEIFDDQFSVERPDGSNFTLKIRSTKLEDSAMYFCASTWGELNQETQYFGPGTRLLVL.

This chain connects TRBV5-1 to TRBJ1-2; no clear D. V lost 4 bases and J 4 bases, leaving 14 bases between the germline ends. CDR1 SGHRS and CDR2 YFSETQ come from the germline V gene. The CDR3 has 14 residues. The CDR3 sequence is CASSLTGQTYGYTF. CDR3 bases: TGCGCCAGCAGCCTTACTGGGCAGACCTATGGCTACACCTTC.

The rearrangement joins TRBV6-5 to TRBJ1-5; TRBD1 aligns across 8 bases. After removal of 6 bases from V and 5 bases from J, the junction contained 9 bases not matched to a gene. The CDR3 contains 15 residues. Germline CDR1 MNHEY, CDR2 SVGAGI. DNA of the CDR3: TGTGCCAGCAGACCGGACAGGGCCCCCCATCAGCCCCAGCATTTT. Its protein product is CASRPDRAPHQPQHF.

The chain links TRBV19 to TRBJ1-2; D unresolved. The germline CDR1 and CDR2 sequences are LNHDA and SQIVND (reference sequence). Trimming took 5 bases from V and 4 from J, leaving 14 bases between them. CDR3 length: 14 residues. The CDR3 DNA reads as TGTGCCAGTAGTTCCCTGGCGATTCTCTATGGCTACACCTTC. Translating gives CASSSLAILYGYTF.

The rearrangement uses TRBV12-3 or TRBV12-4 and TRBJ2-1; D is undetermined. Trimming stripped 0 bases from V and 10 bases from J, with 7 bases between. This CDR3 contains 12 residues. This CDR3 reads CASSLAPEEQFF. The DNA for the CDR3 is TGTGCCAGCAGTTTAGCCCCCGAAGAGCAGTTCTTC.

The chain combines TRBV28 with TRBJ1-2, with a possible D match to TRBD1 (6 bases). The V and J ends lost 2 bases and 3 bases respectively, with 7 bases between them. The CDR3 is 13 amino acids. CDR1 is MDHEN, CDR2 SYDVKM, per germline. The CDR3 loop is CASSLRQDYGYTF. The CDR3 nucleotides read TGTGCCAGCAGTTTAAGACAGGACTATGGCTACACCTTC.

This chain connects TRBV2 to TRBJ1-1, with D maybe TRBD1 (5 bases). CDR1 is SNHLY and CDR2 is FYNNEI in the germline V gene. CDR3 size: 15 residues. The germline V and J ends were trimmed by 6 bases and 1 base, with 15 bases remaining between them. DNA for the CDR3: TGTGCCAGCAGCCGCTTCGAGACAGCGAACACTGAAGCTTTCTTT. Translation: CASSRFETANTEAFF.

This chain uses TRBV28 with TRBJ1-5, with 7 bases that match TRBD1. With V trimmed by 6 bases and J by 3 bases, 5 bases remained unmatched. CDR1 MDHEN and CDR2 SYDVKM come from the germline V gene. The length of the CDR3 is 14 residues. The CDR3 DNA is TGTGCCAGCAGCCGGGACAGTATCAATCAGCCCCAGCATTTT. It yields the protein CASSRDSINQPQHF.

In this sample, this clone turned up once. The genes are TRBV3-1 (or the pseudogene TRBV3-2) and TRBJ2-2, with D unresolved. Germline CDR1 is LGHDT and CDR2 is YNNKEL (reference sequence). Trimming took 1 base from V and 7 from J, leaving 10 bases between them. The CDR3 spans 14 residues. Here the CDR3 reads CASSQVSVGGELFF. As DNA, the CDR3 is TGTGCCAGCAGCCAAGTGTCGGTGGGCGGGGAGCTGTTTTTT.

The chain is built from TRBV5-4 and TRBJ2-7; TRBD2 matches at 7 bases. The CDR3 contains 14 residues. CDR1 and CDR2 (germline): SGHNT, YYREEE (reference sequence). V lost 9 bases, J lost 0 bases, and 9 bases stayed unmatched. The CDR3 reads CATAPQRGSYEQYF. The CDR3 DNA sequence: TGTGCCACCGCGCCTCAGCGGGGCTCCTACGAGCAGTACTTC.

The CDR3, as DNA: TGTGCCAGCAGTGACCGCACAGGTAATACTGAAGCTTTCTTT. This gives the protein CASSDRTGNTEAFF. The V gene is TRBV2, the J gene TRBJ1-1; D might be TRBD1 (5 bases). The CDR3 is made up of 14 amino acids. Germline V gene data show CDR1 as SNHLY and CDR2 as FYNNEI. V lost 3 bases and J lost 5, with 13 bases in between.

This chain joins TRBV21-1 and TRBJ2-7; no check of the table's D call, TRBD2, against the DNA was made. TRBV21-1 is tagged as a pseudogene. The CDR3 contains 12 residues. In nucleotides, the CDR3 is TGTGCCAGGCGGAATATCTACTACGAGCAGTACTTC. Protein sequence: CARRNIYYEQYF.

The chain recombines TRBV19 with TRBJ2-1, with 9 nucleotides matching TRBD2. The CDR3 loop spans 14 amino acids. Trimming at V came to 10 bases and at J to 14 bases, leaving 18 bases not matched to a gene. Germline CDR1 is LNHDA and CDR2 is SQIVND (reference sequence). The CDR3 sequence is CATAAGGAPHGEFF. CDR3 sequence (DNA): TGTGCCACGGCGGCGGGGGGGGCCCCTCATGGGGAGTTCTTC.

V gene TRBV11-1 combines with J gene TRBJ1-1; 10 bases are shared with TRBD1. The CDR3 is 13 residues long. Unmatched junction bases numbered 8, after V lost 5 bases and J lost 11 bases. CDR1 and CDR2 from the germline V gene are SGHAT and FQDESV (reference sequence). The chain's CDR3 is CASSPTDRGSAFF. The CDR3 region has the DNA TGTGCCAGCAGCCCTACGGACAGGGGGTCGGCTTTCTTT. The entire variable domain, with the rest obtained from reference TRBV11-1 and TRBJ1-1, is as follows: EAEVAQSPRYKITEKSQAVAFWCDPISGHATLYWYRQILGQGPELLVQFQDESVVDDSQLPKDRFSAERLKGVDSTLKIQPAELGDSAMYLCASSPTDRGSAFFGQGTRLTVV.

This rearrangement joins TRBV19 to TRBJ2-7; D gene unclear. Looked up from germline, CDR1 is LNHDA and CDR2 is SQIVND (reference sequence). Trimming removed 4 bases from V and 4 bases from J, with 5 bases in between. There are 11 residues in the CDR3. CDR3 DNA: TGTGCCAGTAGTAACTATTACGAGCAGTACTTC. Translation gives CASSNYYEQYF.

The CDR3 bases are TGCGCCAGCAGAACATATCGAGCTAGCGGGACCTACGAGCAGTACTTC. This translates into CASRTYRASGTYEQYF. The chain carries TRBV5-1 and TRBJ2-7; 9 bases fit TRBD2. CDR3 length equals 16 residues. Per germline, CDR1 SGHRS and CDR2 YFSETQ. V shed 5 bases, J shed 2 bases, and the junction held 11 bases outside the gene matches.

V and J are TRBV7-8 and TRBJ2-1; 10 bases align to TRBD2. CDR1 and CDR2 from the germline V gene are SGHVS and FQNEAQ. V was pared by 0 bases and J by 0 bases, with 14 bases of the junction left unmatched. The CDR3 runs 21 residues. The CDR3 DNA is TGTGCCAGCAGCTTAGCCCCCGGGCTAGCGGGGGAAAGGAGCTCCTACAATGAGCAGTTCTTC. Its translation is CASSLAPGLAGERSSYNEQFF. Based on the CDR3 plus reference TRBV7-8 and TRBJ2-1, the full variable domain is GAGVSQSPRYKVAKRGQDVALRCDPISGHVSLFWYQQALGQGPEFLTYFQNEAQLDKSGLPSDRFFAERPEGSVSTLKIQRTQQEDSAVYLCASSLAPGLAGERSSYNEQFFGPGTRLTVL.

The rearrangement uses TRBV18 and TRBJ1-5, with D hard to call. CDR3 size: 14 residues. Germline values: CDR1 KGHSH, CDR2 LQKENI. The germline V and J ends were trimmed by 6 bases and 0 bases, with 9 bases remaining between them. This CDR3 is CASSGDRSNQPQHF. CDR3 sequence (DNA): TGTGCCAGCTCCGGAGACCGTAGCAATCAGCCCCAGCATTTT.

The CDR3 is CASSVKAGTLISTGELFF. DNA of the CDR3: TGCGCCAGCAGCGTTAAAGCGGGGACCCTAATTAGCACCGGGGAGCTGTTTTTT. The chain links TRBV5-1 to TRBJ2-2, with 7 bases that match TRBD2. V lost 4 bases and J lost 4; bases outside the gene matches: 16. This CDR3 has 18 amino acids. Germline lookup yields CDR1 SGHRS and CDR2 YFSETQ.

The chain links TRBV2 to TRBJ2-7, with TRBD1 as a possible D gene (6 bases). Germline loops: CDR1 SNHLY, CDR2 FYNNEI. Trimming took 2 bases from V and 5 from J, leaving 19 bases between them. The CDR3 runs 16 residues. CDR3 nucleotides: TGTGCCAGCAGTGAATATGTCAACAGGGCTAAAGACGAGCAGTACTTC. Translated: CASSEYVNRAKDEQYF.

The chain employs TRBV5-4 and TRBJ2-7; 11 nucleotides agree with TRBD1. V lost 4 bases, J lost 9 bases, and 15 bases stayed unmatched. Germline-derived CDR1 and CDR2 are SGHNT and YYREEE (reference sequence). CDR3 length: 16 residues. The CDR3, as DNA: TGTGCCAGCAGCCCCTTAGAACCGGGACAGGGGGGACGGCAGTACTTC. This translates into CASSPLEPGQGGRQYF.

The CDR3 DNA is TGTGCCAGCAGGGAACAACCGGGAGATCAGCCCCAGCATTTT. Protein sequence: CASREQPGDQPQHF. The rearrangement links TRBV2 to TRBJ1-5, with D uncertain. The CDR3 spans 14 residues. Germline CDR1 SNHLY, CDR2 FYNNEI. Trimming stripped 6 bases from V and 5 bases from J, with 14 bases between.